The source of this T cell receptor beta chain is a study of blood T cell repertoires in COVID-19. Across the study: The United States, Italy and Spain were the sources of the acute and convalescent COVID-19 samples. PBMCs, B-cell-depleted T cells, or T cells were the source of the cDNA or gDNA that made up the material.

CDR3 length: 17 residues. The V end was cut by 3 bases, the J end by 2 bases, with 17 bases between. CDR1 is SEHNR, CDR2 FQNEAQ, per germline (reference sequence). The study recruited people aged about 18 to 95 years across 24 US areas. As originally analysed: Using reference gene primer amplification, nucleated cell counts were estimated. Some clones are missing from TCRdb's copy, which holds only in-frame ones; the method was immunoSEQ multiplex PCR. The V and J calls and clone size are taken from that table; D and trimming were inferred from the DNA. The sample includes roughly 200,000 clones, roughly 87% seen only once; the top ten take 5.5% to 8.5%.

Sequences were obtained from PBMCs or T cells enriched from blood (not recorded which). This TCR derives from a young man in a cohort exposed to, infected with or recovered from COVID-19 (not recorded which). This rearrangement joins TRBV7-9 to TRBJ2-1; D is possibly TRBD1 (5 bases). The CDR3 bases are TGTGCCAGCAGCTTTGGGGCAGCCCCCATCCCCTACAATGAGCAGTTCTTC. This encodes CASSFGAAPIPYNEQFF.